This T cell receptor (beta chain) was documented in a study of Ad26.COV2.S vaccination and SARS-CoV-2 variants. This clone was observed a handful of times. Treatment specified: 19 received Ad26.COV2.S at low or high dose, single or two shots; roughly five received placebo; per-sample allocation not given. Sample collection was performed on day 63 after the first vaccine or placebo injection. Using immunoSEQ multiplex PCR, the repertoire was profiled, and TCRdb retains in-frame clones only, with some absent. The sample includes some 290,000 clones, around 84% of them seen just once. This sequence was found in a person aged 18 to 59 who received the Ad26.COV2.S COVID-19 vaccine or a placebo. The sample in question was peripheral blood, obtained in a trial of Ad26.COV2.S vaccine versus placebo.

In nucleotides, the CDR3 is TGTGCCAGCAGTGAAGCGGGGGGCCCGGGTAATTCACCCCTCCACTTT. This encodes CASSEAGGPGNSPLHF. The genes are TRBV6-1 and TRBJ1-6; TRBD1 might be the D (6 bases). Per germline, CDR1 MNHNS and CDR2 SASEGT. The CDR3 has 16 residues. With 0 bases removed from V and 6 bases from J, the gap between germline ends came to 12 bases.